This is a list of T cell receptor beta chains from one sample in a study of T cells in Graves' hyperthyroidism and ophthalmopathy. One entry per CDR3 protein, called by TCRdb with MiXCR from the multiplex PCR reads. Of hundreds of thousands of distinct CDR3 sequences in the sample, about 14% were seen once. Sequenced sample: blood. The source of these receptors is a woman between 50 and 59 years old with Graves' ophthalmopathy. CDR3s include the opening cysteine and the closing phenylalanine or tryptophan. The order of the fields is clone size, D gene, V gene, J gene, CDR3 DNA, CDR3 protein. A D gene is named only where the DNA matches it firmly. Size is stated for part of the rows, as once, few or many counts, or as a class when the clone is expanded.

clone size: many
D gene: TRBD2
V gene: TRBV2
J gene: TRBJ2-2
CDR3 DNA: TGTGCCAGCGGGGGAGGGCCGACCGGGGAGCTGTTTTTT
CDR3 protein: CASGGGPTGELFF

clone size: many
D gene: NA
V gene: TRBV10-3
J gene: TRBJ2-1
CDR3 DNA: TGTGCCATCAGTGAATTCTACAATGAGCAGTTCTTC
CDR3 protein: CAISEFYNEQFF

clone size: NA
D gene: NA
V gene: TRBV3-1
J gene: TRBJ1-2
CDR3 DNA: TGTGCCAGCAGCCAACACACCGGGAGCTATGGCTACACCTTC
CDR3 protein: CASSQHTGSYGYTF

clone size: NA
D gene: NA
V gene: TRBV19
J gene: TRBJ2-3
CDR3 DNA: TGTGCCAGTACCCCCCAGGCCCCGAGAAACTCCTATACGCAGTATTTT
CDR3 protein: CASTPQAPRNSYTQYF

clone size: many
D gene: NA
V gene: TRBV7-9
J gene: TRBJ2-1
CDR3 DNA: TGTGCCAGCAGCATCCCTAGGACCAACTACAATGAGCAGTTCTTC
CDR3 protein: CASSIPRTNYNEQFF

clone size: many
D gene: NA
V gene: TRBV5-1
J gene: TRBJ2-3
CDR3 DNA: TGCGCCAGCAGCCTCCTGACCGACACAGATACGCAGTATTTT
CDR3 protein: CASSLLTDTDTQYF

clone size: many
D gene: TRBD2
V gene: TRBV20-1
J gene: TRBJ2-7
CDR3 DNA: TGCAGTGCTACCCGACTAGCGGGAGGGCCTTTGGGCTCCTACGAGCAGTACTTC
CDR3 protein: CSATRLAGGPLGSYEQYF

clone size: few
D gene: NA
V gene: TRBV7-9
J gene: TRBJ2-1
CDR3 DNA: TGTGCCAGCAGCCCCGAGGGGGGTGGATACAATGAGCAGTTCTTC
CDR3 protein: CASSPEGGGYNEQFF

clone size: many
D gene: TRBD2
V gene: TRBV7-2
J gene: TRBJ2-7
CDR3 DNA: TGTGCCAGCAGCCGAGCGTCTTCCAGCGGGGCGAACTCCTACGAGCAGTACTTC
CDR3 protein: CASSRASSSGANSYEQYF

clone size: many
D gene: TRBD1
V gene: TRBV30
J gene: TRBJ1-6
CDR3 DNA: TGTGCCTGGAGACCCAGGGGGTCCTATAATTCACCCCTCCACTTT
CDR3 protein: CAWRPRGSYNSPLHF

clone size: many
D gene: TRBD1
V gene: TRBV28
J gene: TRBJ1-5
CDR3 DNA: TGTGCCAGCAGTTTCTCAGGGGGCGTCGGTCAGCCCCAGCATTTT
CDR3 protein: CASSFSGGVGQPQHF

clone size: many
D gene: TRBD2
V gene: TRBV30
J gene: TRBJ2-1
CDR3 DNA: TGTGCCTGGAGTGATCGACTAGCGGTCTACAATGAGCAGTTCTTC
CDR3 protein: CAWSDRLAVYNEQFF

clone size: few
D gene: TRBD2
V gene: TRBV6-1
J gene: TRBJ2-2
CDR3 DNA: TGTGCCAGCAGTGAACTCGGGGGGGCCGGGGAGCTGTTTTTT
CDR3 protein: CASSELGGAGELFF